This TCR beta chain was identified in a study of blood T cell repertoires in COVID-19. In the study overall: Researchers got acute and convalescent COVID-19 samples from the United States, Italy and Spain.

Germline V gives CDR1 GTSNPN, CDR2 SVGIG (reference sequence). The CDR3 runs 16 residues. V was clipped by 0 bases and J by 2 bases, with 17 bases between them. Seattle-derived patients entered the study during active infection and were followed longitudinally. Some clones are missing from TCRdb's copy, which holds only in-frame ones; the method was immunoSEQ multiplex PCR. The table includes about 190,000 clones, over 80% detected once. The sequencing sample was made of peripheral blood. The TCR originated in a woman aged 55-69 years with COVID-19, enrolled during active disease. The chain uses TRBV30 and TRBJ2-7, with D perhaps matching TRBD1 (6 bases). The CDR3 sequence: CAWSVLHLTGPYEQYF. CDR3 nucleotide sequence: TGTGCCTGGAGTGTCCTCCACCTAACAGGGCCCTACGAGCAGTACTTC.